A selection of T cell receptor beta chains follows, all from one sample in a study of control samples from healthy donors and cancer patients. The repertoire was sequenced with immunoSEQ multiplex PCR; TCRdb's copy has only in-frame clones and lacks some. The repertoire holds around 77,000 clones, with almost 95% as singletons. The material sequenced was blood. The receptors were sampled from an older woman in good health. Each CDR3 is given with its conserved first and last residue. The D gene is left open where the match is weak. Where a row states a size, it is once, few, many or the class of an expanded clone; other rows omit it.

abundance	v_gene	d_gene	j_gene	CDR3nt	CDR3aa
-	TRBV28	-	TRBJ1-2	TGTGCCAGCAGTTTACGACTCAGGGTAGTAAGGGGCTATGGCTACACCTTC	CASSLRLRVVRGYGYTF
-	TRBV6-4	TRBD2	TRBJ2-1	TGTGCCAGCAGTGACTCGAATTTCTTGACTAGCGGGATCGTAAATGAGCAGTTCTTC	CASSDSNFLTSGIVNEQFF
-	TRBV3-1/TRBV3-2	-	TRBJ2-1	TGTGCCAGCAGCAGGGCTAATGAGCAGTTCTTC	CASSRANEQFF
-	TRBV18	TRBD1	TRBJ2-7	TGTGCCAGCTCCCCCGGGACAGGGGGCGACGAGCAGTACTTC	CASSPGTGGDEQYF
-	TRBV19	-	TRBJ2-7	TGTGCCAGTAGTCCCCCCGGACAGCTACGAGGGGAGCAGTACTTC	CASSPPGQLRGEQYF
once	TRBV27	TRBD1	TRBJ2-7	TGTGCCAGCAGTTTCCGAGGGACAGGGAAGATCCACGAGCAGTACTTC	CASSFRGTGKIHEQYF
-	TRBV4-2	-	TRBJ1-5	TGTGCCAGCAGCCCCCGGGACCTAAATCAGCCCCAGCATTTT	CASSPRDLNQPQHF
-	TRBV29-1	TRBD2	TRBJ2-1	TGCAGCGGCTGCTTGACGGGAGGGGGCAATGAGCAGTTCTTC	CSGCLTGGGNEQFF
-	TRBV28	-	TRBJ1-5	TGTGCCAGCAGTTTATTTCCTATCGGGCAGCCCCAGCATTTT	CASSLFPIGQPQHF
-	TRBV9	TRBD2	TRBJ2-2	TGTGCCAGCAGCGCAGCGGGAGTGGGGACCGGGGAGCTGTTTTTT	CASSAAGVGTGELFF
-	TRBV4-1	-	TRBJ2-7	TGCGCCAGCAGCCAAGAATCAGGGCGGGAGCAGTACTTC	CASSQESGREQYF
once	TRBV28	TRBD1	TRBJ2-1	TGTGCCAGCAGTGCCCGGACAGGGGTTTACAATGAGCAGTTCTTC	CASSARTGVYNEQFF
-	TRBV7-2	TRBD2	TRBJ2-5	TGTGCCAGCAGCTTAGGCCGCGGGAGAGAGACCCAGTACTTC	CASSLGRGRETQYF
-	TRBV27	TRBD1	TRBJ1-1	TGTGCCAGCAGTTTAAAAGGGGGCGGAGGAGCTTTCTTT	CASSLKGGGGAFF
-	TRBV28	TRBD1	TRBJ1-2	TGTGCCAGCAGTTTAGGCAGGGGGCGCGGGGGCTACACCTTC	CASSLGRGRGGYTF
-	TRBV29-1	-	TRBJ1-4	TGCAGCGTTAAACAGGGCGGAAAACTGTTTTTT	CSVKQGGKLFF
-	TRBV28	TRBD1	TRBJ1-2	TGTGCCAGCAGAGACTCAACCCCCATCAGGGGGAGCTTTGGCTACACCTTC	CASRDSTPIRGSFGYTF
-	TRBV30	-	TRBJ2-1	TGTGCCTGGAACCGGGACTCCAGCTCCTACAATGAGCAGTTCTTC	CAWNRDSSSYNEQFF
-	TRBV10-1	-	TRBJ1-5	TGCGCCAGCAGCGACAGTAGCAATCAGCCCCAGCATTTT	CASSDSSNQPQHF
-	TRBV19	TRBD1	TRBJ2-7	TGTGCCAGTAGTAAGGGGACAGACCACTACGAGCAGTACTTC	CASSKGTDHYEQYF
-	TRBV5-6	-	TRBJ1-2	TGTGCCAGCAGCTTTCCCGGGACTTTCAGGCCGGGCGGCTACACCTTC	CASSFPGTFRPGGYTF
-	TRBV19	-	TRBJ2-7	TGTGCCAGTAGTATTCGGGCCAACTACGAGCAGTACTTC	CASSIRANYEQYF
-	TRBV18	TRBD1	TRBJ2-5	TGTGCCAGCTCACCAGCAGGGGGCGCCGAGACCCAGTACTTC	CASSPAGGAETQYF
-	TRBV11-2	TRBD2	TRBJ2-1	TGTGCCAGCAGTCAAGGACTAGCGGGATTCCCCTCGTTCTTC	CASSQGLAGFPSFF
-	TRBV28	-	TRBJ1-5	TGTGCCAGCAGTTTACCTTCGGCGGGGGTGAGTCAGCCCCAGCATTTT	CASSLPSAGVSQPQHF
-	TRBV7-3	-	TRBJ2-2	TGTGCCAGCAGCTTAAACAGTAACACATACACCGGGGAGCTGTTTTTT	CASSLNSNTYTGELFF
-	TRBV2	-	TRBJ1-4	TGTGCCAGCAGTGAAAACCGGGGGCCTAATGAAAAACTGTTTTTT	CASSENRGPNEKLFF
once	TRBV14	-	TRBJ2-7	TGTGCCAGCAGCTGGAGAATCGGAAACGAGCAGTACTTC	CASSWRIGNEQYF
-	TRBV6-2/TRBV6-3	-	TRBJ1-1	TGTGCCAGCAGTCGGACAGTGAACACTGAAGCTTTCTTT	CASSRTVNTEAFF
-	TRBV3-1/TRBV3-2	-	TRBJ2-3	TGTGCCAGCAGCCCATACACAGATACGCAGTATTTT	CASSPYTDTQYF
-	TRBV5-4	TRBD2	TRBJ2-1	TGTGCCAGCAGGCCCGGGACTAGCGCTTCGAATGAGCAGTTCTTC	CASRPGTSASNEQFF